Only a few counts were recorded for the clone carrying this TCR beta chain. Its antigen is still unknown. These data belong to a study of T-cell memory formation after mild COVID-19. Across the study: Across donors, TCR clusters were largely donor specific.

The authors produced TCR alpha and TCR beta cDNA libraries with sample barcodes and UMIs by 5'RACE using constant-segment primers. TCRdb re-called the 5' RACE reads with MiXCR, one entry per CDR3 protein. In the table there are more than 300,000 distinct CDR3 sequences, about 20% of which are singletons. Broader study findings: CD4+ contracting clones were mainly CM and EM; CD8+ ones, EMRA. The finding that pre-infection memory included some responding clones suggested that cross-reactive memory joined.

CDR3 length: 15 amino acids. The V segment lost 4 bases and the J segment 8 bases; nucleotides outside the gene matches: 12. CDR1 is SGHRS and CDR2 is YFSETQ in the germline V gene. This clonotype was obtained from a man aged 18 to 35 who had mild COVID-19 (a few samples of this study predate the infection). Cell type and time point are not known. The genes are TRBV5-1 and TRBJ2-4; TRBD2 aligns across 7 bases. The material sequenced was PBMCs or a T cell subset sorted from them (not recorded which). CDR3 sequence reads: CASSPLGRGRDIQYF. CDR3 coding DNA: TGCGCCAGCAGCCCGCTGGGGAGGGGAAGGGACATTCAGTACTTC.